This TCR beta chain was sequenced in a study of molecular identifiers for immune sequencing clone quantification. Study-level points and caveats: Clones above 20 RNA copies contained over 97% of effector molecules but under 1% of naive ones. Identical barcode-sharing TCR molecules could lead to underestimated sizes for highly expanded clones.

The use of previously described methods and listed TCR primers produced the bulk TCR libraries. TCRdb re-called the PCR reads with MiXCR, one entry per CDR3 protein. The sample has 45,000 to 55,000 distinct CDR3 sequences, roughly 36% seen once. The CDR3 runs 14 residues. V lost 5 bases to trimming and J lost 6 bases, with 16 bases between them. With RNA at 10%, 30% or 50%, naive CD8 libraries came from around 20,000 to 1,000,000 sorted cells. Concerning this clonotype: Its target is not known.

The rearrangement links TRBV12-3 or TRBV12-4 to TRBJ2-5; D might be TRBD1 or TRBD2, each matching 5 bases. This sequence was found in a human donor in good health. Some libraries in this study had Jurkat cell RNA spiked in. Sequenced input: naive CD8+ T cells from blood, with Jurkat cell RNA spiked in. As for subset: FACS-sorted CD8+CD4-CCR7+CD45RA+ naive T cells. The CDR3 DNA reads TGTGCCAGCAGTCGTACCGGGACGCCAAAGACCCAGTACTTC. It translates to CASSRTGTPKTQYF.